These T cell receptor beta chains were read from a single sample in a study of CD8 T cells in ankylosing spondylitis. TCRdb reprocessed the 5' RACE reads via MiXCR and lists one record per CDR3 protein. This sample has 100,000 to 150,000 distinct CDR3 sequences, with over 7% found just once. The specimen sequenced was blood, either unsorted or a sorted T cell fraction (not recorded which). The source of these receptors is a male donor with ankylosing spondylitis or in good health (not recorded which). Both conserved end residues are part of each CDR3. Fields, in order: J gene, D gene, clone size, V gene, CDR3 length, CDR3 DNA, CDR3 protein. The D gene is left open where the match is weak. Size is omitted from some rows. Given values are once, few, many or a class for expanded clones.

>TRBJ1-2|-|many|TRBV7-2|15
TGTGCCAGCAGCCCAAGAGAGCCCTATTTGTATGGCTACACCTTC
CASSPREPYLYGYTF
>TRBJ1-1|TRBD1|-|TRBV5-5|12
TGTGCCAGCAGCTTGGAGGGACAGGGGTACCTTTTT
CASSLEGQGYLF
>TRBJ1-2|-|many|TRBV7-9|12
TGTGCCAGCAGCCAGGGGATCTATGGCTACACCTTC
CASSQGIYGYTF
>TRBJ2-7|-|-|TRBV13|14
TGTGCCAGCAGCTTACGCGGGGGCCCCTACGAGCAGTACTTC
CASSLRGGPYEQYF
>TRBJ2-5|TRBD1|many|TRBV7-9|15
TGTGCCAGCAGAAAGGGACAGGGGGTCGAGGAGACCCAGTACTTC
CASRKGQGVEETQYF
>TRBJ1-1|TRBD1|-|TRBV24-1|14
TGTGCCACCAGTGACCCCAGGGGGCTCACTGAAGCTTTCTTT
CATSDPRGLTEAFF
>TRBJ2-3|TRBD1|few|TRBV4-2|14
TGTGCCAGCAGCCGGGACAGGGTAGCAGATACGCAGTATTTT
CASSRDRVADTQYF
>TRBJ2-1|-|few|TRBV7-8|15
TGTGCCAGCAGCTTATTGTTCCTGGGGCACAATGAGCAGTTCTTC
CASSLLFLGHNEQFF
>TRBJ2-2|TRBD1|-|TRBV5-6|20
TGTGCCAGCAGCTTTGGGCTTGCGACAGGGGGCTATCCTAACACCGGGGAGCTGTTTTTT
CASSFGLATGGYPNTGELFF
>TRBJ2-7|-|-|TRBV4-3|16
TGCGCCAGCAGCCAAGAATTAGCGCCCCACTCCTACGAGCAGTACTTC
CASSQELAPHSYEQYF
>TRBJ2-7|TRBD1|-|TRBV7-9|15
TGTGCCAGCAGCGCCGGACAGGTCCGCTCCTACGAGCAGTACTTC
CASSAGQVRSYEQYF
>TRBJ2-1|TRBD2|many|TRBV6-2/TRBV6-3|15
TGTGCCAGCAGTTACGGGACTAGCGGGACGTATGAGCAGTTCTTC
CASSYGTSGTYEQFF
>TRBJ2-2|-|-|TRBV7-3|16
TGTGCCAGCAGCTTAAGGGTCCTGACGGGACCCGGGGAGCTGTTTTTT
CASSLRVLTGPGELFF
>TRBJ2-5|TRBD2|-|TRBV29-1|17
TGCAGCGTTGAAGATCAGGGTAGCGGGAGGGCCGGAGAGACCCAGTACTTC
CSVEDQGSGRAGETQYF
>TRBJ2-3|-|many|TRBV7-3|14
TGTGCCAGCAGCCCCTCTGGGACTGGGGATACGCAGTATTTT
CASSPSGTGDTQYF
>TRBJ2-2|-|many|TRBV2|18
TGTGCCAGCAGTGTTTCTAGTGCCTTTTCCGCGAACACCGGGGAGCTGTTTTTT
CASSVSSAFSANTGELFF
>TRBJ2-3|-|many|TRBV9|15
TGTGCCAGCAGCGTAACCGGGACTAGCACAGATACGCAGTATTTT
CASSVTGTSTDTQYF
>TRBJ1-1|TRBD1|many|TRBV29-1|12
TGCAGGGTACAGGGGCTGAACACTGAAGCTTTCTTT
CRVQGLNTEAFF
>TRBJ1-4|-|many|TRBV7-8|12
TGTGCCAGCAGCTTGGGGAGGGAAAAACTGTTTTTT
CASSLGREKLFF
>TRBJ2-3|-|many|TRBV5-1|13
TGCGCCAGCAGCACTTCGGGAGTTGGTACGCAGTATTTT
CASSTSGVGTQYF
>TRBJ2-2|TRBD2|-|TRBV7-2|16
TGTGCCAGCAGCTTTTCGGGAGGCGCGAACACCGGGGAGCTGTTTTTT
CASSFSGGANTGELFF
>TRBJ2-2|-|-|TRBV10-3|14
TGTGCCATCAGGGGGGACGCCAACACCGGGGAGCTGTTTTTT
CAIRGDANTGELFF
>TRBJ2-3|-|many|TRBV11-2|16
TGTGCCAGCAGCAAGGGCCAGCAGGCGATCACAGATACGCAGTATTTT
CASSKGQQAITDTQYF
>TRBJ2-1|-|few|TRBV20-1|14
TGCAGTGCTAGAGCCCCCTTAGGGCTTAATGAGCAGTTCTTC
CSARAPLGLNEQFF
>TRBJ1-2|-|many|TRBV20-1|11
TGCAGCGCCGGGACGAACTATGGCTACACCTTC
CSAGTNYGYTF
>TRBJ2-1|-|many|TRBV4-1|12
TGCGCCAGCAGCCAAGACTACAATGAGCAGTTCTTC
CASSQDYNEQFF
>TRBJ2-7|TRBD2|many|TRBV7-9|15
TGTGCCAGCAGCTTAGCCTTAGCGGGAGGGCCGGAGCAGTACTTC
CASSLALAGGPEQYF
>TRBJ2-7|-|few|TRBV5-1|13
TGCGCCAGCAGCTCGACCCAGGGCCTCGAGCAGTACTTC
CASSSTQGLEQYF
>TRBJ2-5|-|many|TRBV20-1|12
TGCAGTGCTAAGGAATGGGGAGAGACCCAGTACTTC
CSAKEWGETQYF
>TRBJ2-1|TRBD2|-|TRBV20-1|19
TGCAGTGCTAGAGATGAGGGACTAGCGAGTAGAGGGAGACACAATGAGCAGTTCTTC
CSARDEGLASRGRHNEQFF
>TRBJ2-1|-|many|TRBV29-1|14
TGCAGCGTTGCCCGATGGGGGGAGCAAAATGAGCAGTTCTTC
CSVARWGEQNEQFF
>TRBJ2-1|TRBD2|-|TRBV20-1|13
TGCAGTGCCCGGAGGACTAGCGGGATGGAGCAGTTCTTC
CSARRTSGMEQFF
>TRBJ2-1|TRBD2|-|TRBV10-3|16
TGTGCCATCAGTGAGTCTGTAGCGGGAGATGTCCATGAGCAGTTCTTC
CAISESVAGDVHEQFF
>TRBJ2-1|TRBD1|many|TRBV20-1|16
TGCAGTGCTAGAAGACAGGGAAGGATCCCCTACAATGAGCAGTTCTTC
CSARRQGRIPYNEQFF
>TRBJ1-2|-|many|TRBV18|14
TGTGCCAGCTCGCCCCCCGGTGTCTCTGGTGGCTACACCTTC
CASSPPGVSGGYTF
>TRBJ2-7|TRBD1|many|TRBV12-3/TRBV12-4|13
TGTGCCAGCAGTTGGACAGGAACCTACGAGCAGTACTTC
CASSWTGTYEQYF
>TRBJ2-7|-|many|TRBV10-3|13
TGTGCCATCAGTGACGAAGGCCGGGCCGAGCAGTACTTC
CAISDEGRAEQYF
>TRBJ2-1|-|many|TRBV6-2/TRBV6-3|15
TGTGCCAGCAGGACCCTAGCCCTTCCCTACAATGAGCAGTTCTTC
CASRTLALPYNEQFF
>TRBJ2-3|-|few|TRBV6-1|13
TGTGCCAGCAGCCGAACTACCACAGATACGCAGTATTTT
CASSRTTTDTQYF
>TRBJ2-5|-|many|TRBV6-1|14
TGTGCCAGCAGACTTCAAGGGGTTAGGGAGACCCAGTACTTC
CASRLQGVRETQYF
>TRBJ1-6|-|many|TRBV20-1|14
TGCAGTGCTAGAGGGGGGCAGAGTAATTCACCCCTCCACTTT
CSARGGQSNSPLHF
>TRBJ1-1|TRBD1|few|TRBV5-1|14
TGCGCCAGCAGGACAGGGGGCATGAACACTGAAGCTTTCTTT
CASRTGGMNTEAFF
>TRBJ1-1|TRBD1|many|TRBV6-5|14
TGTGCCAGCAGTTACCCCACCCGGGGACAGGAAGCTTTCTTT
CASSYPTRGQEAFF
>TRBJ1-5|-|-|TRBV20-1|16
TGCAGTGCAAAACGGGAGGCGTGGGGAGAATGGCAGCCCCAGCATTTT
CSAKREAWGEWQPQHF
>TRBJ2-7|-|many|TRBV7-2|14
TGTGCCAGCAGCTCTAACCCGGGCAGCTACGAGCAGTACTTC
CASSSNPGSYEQYF
>TRBJ2-7|-|many|TRBV7-9|11
TGTGCCAGCAGCGAAAACAGGCCATGGGACTTC
CASSENRPWDF
>TRBJ2-3|TRBD2|-|TRBV12-3/TRBV12-4|19
TGTGCCAGCAGTTCAGTCAGGAATCTAGCGGGAGGCGCGGGAGATACGCAGTATTTT
CASSSVRNLAGGAGDTQYF
>TRBJ2-7|TRBD1|few|TRBV7-3|16
TGTGCCAGCAGCGATGACAGGGCCTCGTCTCTCTACGAGCAGTACTTC
CASSDDRASSLYEQYF
>TRBJ2-7|TRBD2|many|TRBV20-1|14
TGCAGTGCTTCTCTAGCGGGAGGCGGCCACGAGCAGTACTTC
CSASLAGGGHEQYF
>TRBJ1-1|TRBD1|many|TRBV29-1|14
TGCAGCGTTTTTAACAACAGGGGGCTCACAGGGGCTTTCTTT
CSVFNNRGLTGAFF
>TRBJ2-5|-|many|TRBV7-9|15
TGTGCCAGCAGCTTAATTCTTGAGGGACAAGAGACCCAGTACTTC
CASSLILEGQETQYF
>TRBJ2-1|-|-|TRBV25-1|14
TGTGCCAGCAGTGGGGGACTTTCCAACAATGAGCAGTTCTTC
CASSGGLSNNEQFF
>TRBJ1-1|-|-|TRBV5-1|15
TGCGCCAGCAGCTTGTTTAGGTCTGGTAACACTGAAGCTTTCTTT
CASSLFRSGNTEAFF
>TRBJ2-1|TRBD2|many|TRBV7-9|15
TGTGCCAGCAGCTTGACGCGGGAGGCCCCCTATGAGCAGTTCTTC
CASSLTREAPYEQFF
>TRBJ2-5|-|few|TRBV9|15
TGTGCCAGCAGCGTAGGAGCGAGGGGAGGAGAGACTCAGTACTTC
CASSVGARGGETQYF
>TRBJ2-2|-|many|TRBV7-3|15
TGTGCCAGCAGCCCGATGGGAAGTCACACCGGGGAGCTGTTTTTT
CASSPMGSHTGELFF
>TRBJ1-2|-|-|TRBV19|14
TGTGCCAGTAGCCGAGAGGTAGGAAACTATGGCTACACCTTC
CASSREVGNYGYTF
>TRBJ2-3|TRBD2|many|TRBV2|14
TGTGCCATCAAGCGGGAGACGGACACAGATACGCAGTATTTT
CAIKRETDTDTQYF